This TCR beta chain was documented in a study of blood T cell repertoires in COVID-19. In the study overall: Samples representing acute and convalescent COVID-19 were sourced from the United States, Italy and Spain.

Profiled with immunoSEQ multiplex PCR; TCRdb holds only in-frame clones, not every one. The sample contains about 33,000 clones, 65% to 90% of which appear only once. V was clipped by 5 bases and J by 4 bases, with 18 bases between them. This CDR3 has 15 amino acids. Germline CDR1 is SGHTA and CDR2 is FQGTGA. The chain employs TRBV7-3 and TRBJ2-7, with D possibly TRBD2 on 6 matching bases. The sample was peripheral blood. The sequence was obtained from a man between 60 and 75 years old with active COVID-19. The CDR3 nucleotides read TGTGCCAGCAGCGTAGGCGGAGGGCCGGGGTACGAGCAGTACTTC. Amino acids: CASSVGGGPGYEQYF. Full variable domain (rest looked up from reference TRBV7-3 and TRBJ2-7): GAGVSQTPSNKVTEKGKYVELRCDPISGHTALYWYRQSLGQGPEFLIYFQGTGAADDSGLPNDRFFAVRPEGSVSTLKIQRTERGDSAVYLCASSVGGGPGYEQYFGPGTRLTVT.